This T cell receptor (beta chain) was sequenced in a study of shared clonotypes between healthy human individuals. Study-wide context: CD4 naive and CD4 memory each took three plates per donor, while CD8 naive took two and CD8 memory one.

In the case of this clone: The antigen remains unidentified. The sample holds other DNA sequences that translate to the same CDR3.

Per the original methods: Junction-only sequences without quality scores came from ImmunoSEQ, so filtering differed. Sequencing was performed with immunoSEQ multiplex PCR; in TCRdb, only in-frame clones are kept and a portion is missing. The D gene and trimming were derived from the DNA, and the V and J assignments and clone size from that table. The data hold about 1.5 million clones, with roughly 97% observed a single time. V lost 1 base, J lost 1 base, and 9 bases lay in between. This CDR3 region has 14 residues. Looked up from germline, CDR1 is SGDLS and CDR2 is YYNGEE. Study-wide results and caveats: Among donors, clonotype sharing was expected to be affected by sequencing depth.

CD4+ cells yielded CD45RA+ naive and CD45RA-negative memory subsets. The origin of this receptor is a man aged 25-45 years in good health. Sequenced input: naive CD4+ T cells sorted from blood. Subset reported: CD45RA+ positively selected. The chain joins TRBV9 to TRBJ2-7, with D possibly being TRBD1 (7 bases). Here the CDR3 DNA reads TGTGCCAGCAGCGTACAGGGGGGATCCTACGAGCAGTACTTC. Translating it yields CASSVQGGSYEQYF.